This T cell receptor (beta chain) was sequenced during a study of cytomegalovirus exposure and HLA in healthy donors. About the study: There were approximately 85 million unique TCRs (from HLA-typed donors) in an early data release.

Findings and limits, study-wide: Whilst most TCR sequences proved rare, a subset of public TCRs occurred across many donors. Researchers catalogued around 150 TCR beta chains as cytomegalovirus-associated. The majority of CMV-associated TCR beta chains were reported as apparently HLA-restricted in a later analysis.

With 60 Vbeta and 13 Jbeta primers, the PCR was carried out. Generated by immunoSEQ multiplex PCR, the TCRdb table keeps only in-frame clones and is missing some. The sample includes around 130,000 clones, 74% of them seen just once. Note on this clone: Its specificity is unknown.

This TCR was sampled from a woman aged 45-60 years in good health and CMV-seropositive. The sample consisted of PBMCs.

The CDR3 nucleotides read TGTGCCAGCAGTTACGTCGGGTTAGCCTACAATGAGCAGTTCTTC. Translating gives CASSYVGLAYNEQFF. The chain links TRBV6-5 to TRBJ2-1; D not certain. The CDR3 extends over 15 amino acids. Germline values: CDR1 MNHEY, CDR2 SVGAGI. Trimming took 2 bases from V and 2 from J, leaving 10 bases between them.